Each of the 31 T cell receptor beta chains below was sequenced from the same sample in a study of Ad26.COV2.S vaccination and SARS-CoV-2 variants. Treatment noted: 15 to 20 received Ad26.COV2.S at low or high dose, single or two shots; 5 received placebo; per-sample allocation not given. Sampling took place 63 days after the first vaccine or placebo injection. Some clones are missing from TCRdb's copy, which holds only in-frame ones; the method was immunoSEQ multiplex PCR. This sample has approximately 360,000 clones; 83% occur once, and the top ten carry about 8%. The source was peripheral blood, collected in a trial of Ad26.COV2.S vaccine versus placebo. The receptors shown here come from a person aged 18-60 years who received the Ad26.COV2.S COVID-19 vaccine or a placebo.

The sample holds one count of this clone. CDR3 bases: TGTGCCAGCAGTTACGGTTCGGGGATAGCTAACTATGGCTACACCTTC. It specifies CASSYGSGIANYGYTF. The chain couples TRBV6-5 to TRBJ1-2; no reliable D call. This CDR3 has 16 amino acids. Germline CDR1 MNHEY, CDR2 SVGAGI. Trimming pared 2 bases from V and 0 bases from J, leaving 13 bases between.

The chain is built from TRBV6-6 and TRBJ1-4; D might be TRBD1 (6 bases). With 6 bases removed from V and 0 bases from J, the gap between germline ends came to 14 bases. This CDR3 spans 16 amino acids. Germline V gene sequence: CDR1 MNHNY, CDR2 SVGAGI (reference sequence). The DNA of the CDR3 is TGTGCCAGCAGGGGCCAGGACAGTGCAACTAATGAAAAACTGTTTTTT. It specifies CASRGQDSATNEKLFF.

This sequence joins TRBV5-1 and TRBJ2-1; the match to TRBD2 covers 10 bases. Unmatched junction bases numbered 5, after V lost 2 bases and J lost 6 bases. Germline loops: CDR1 SGHRS, CDR2 YFSETQ. CDR3 length: 15 amino acids. DNA of the CDR3: TGCGCCAGCAGCTTCTCTAGCGGGAGAGGCAATGAGCAGTTCTTC. It specifies CASSFSSGRGNEQFF.

J is TRBJ1-2 and V is TRBV7-3; 8 bases align to TRBD1. V shed 2 bases and J 1 base; nucleotides not matched to a gene: 3. CDR3 length: 15 residues. Germline CDR1 is SGHTA and CDR2 is FQGTGA. The CDR3 sequence is CASSLGTGDNYGYTF. In DNA, the CDR3 is TGTGCCAGCAGCTTAGGGACAGGAGATAACTATGGCTACACCTTC.

The V gene is TRBV5-5, the J gene TRBJ1-1, with no clear D. CDR3 length: 14 amino acids. CDR1 and CDR2 from the germline V gene are SGHKS and YYEKEE (reference sequence). V was shortened by 2 bases and J by 1 base, with 9 bases between the two germline ends. CDR3 sequence: CASSLGWGNTEAFF. The CDR3 DNA reads TGTGCCAGCAGCTTAGGATGGGGGAACACTGAAGCTTTCTTT.

V usage is TRBV3-1 (or the pseudogene TRBV3-2) and J usage is TRBJ2-5; 8 bases map to TRBD2. Germline values: CDR1 LGHDT, CDR2 YNNKEL (reference sequence). The CDR3 runs 17 residues. The V gene end was trimmed by 1 base and the J gene end by 5 bases; junction bases not matched to a gene: 12. Here the CDR3 DNA reads TGTGCCAGCAGCCAAGTCCGGATTGCGGGGGGAAGGGAGACCCAGTACTTC. Amino acids: CASSQVRIAGGRETQYF.

This clone appeared a few times. V is TRBV7-9 and J is TRBJ2-5, with 8 nucleotides matching TRBD1. CDR1 is SEHNR, CDR2 FQNEAQ, per germline (reference sequence). V was clipped by 3 bases and J by 6 bases; unmatched bases: 9. The CDR3 totals 15 residues. As DNA, the CDR3 is TGTGCCAGCAGCTTCGGACAGGGCAAAGGACAGACCCAGTACTTC. This translates into CASSFGQGKGQTQYF.

This clone was recorded a few times. V and J are TRBV5-1 and TRBJ2-7; D tentatively fits TRBD1 or TRBD2 (5 bases each). CDR1 and CDR2 (germline): SGHRS, YFSETQ. V was cut by 4 bases and J by 2 bases, with 13 bases left in between. This CDR3 has 14 amino acids. Here the CDR3 reads CASSEGPSTYEQYF. In DNA, the CDR3 is TGCGCCAGCAGCGAGGGGCCCTCAACCTACGAGCAGTACTTC.

J is TRBJ1-1 and V is TRBV3-1 (or the pseudogene TRBV3-2); 11 nucleotides agree with TRBD1. The V segment lost 4 bases and the J segment 10 bases; nucleotides outside the gene matches: 5. The CDR3 contains 13 residues. Germline values: CDR1 LGHDT, CDR2 YNNKEL (reference sequence). DNA of the CDR3: TGTGCCAGCAGCCTCAGGACAGGGGGCGGAGCTTTCTTT. Encoded protein: CASSLRTGGGAFF.

The chain employs TRBV9 and TRBJ1-4; D perhaps matches TRBD1 (6 bases). V gave up 2 bases and J gave up 2 bases, with 10 bases separating them. Germline CDR1 is SGDLS and CDR2 is YYNGEE. This CDR3 spans 15 amino acids. The CDR3: CASSVLQGTNEKLFF. Written as DNA, the CDR3 is TGTGCCAGCAGCGTTCTTCAGGGGACTAATGAAAAACTGTTTTTT.

CDR3 sequence: CASGRFKDTQYF. CDR3 DNA: TGTGCCAGCGGCCGATTCAAAGATACGCAGTATTTT. V usage is TRBV7-2 and J usage is TRBJ2-3; D is undetermined. The CDR3 covers 12 residues. V lost 8 bases to trimming and J lost 5 bases, with 11 bases between them. Germline lookup yields CDR1 SGHTA and CDR2 FQGNSA.

V gene TRBV11-2 combines with J gene TRBJ2-1; D possibly corresponds to TRBD2 (5 bases). The ends were cut back, 2 bases at V and 4 bases at J, with 12 bases in the middle. This CDR3 region has 15 residues. CDR1 and CDR2 from the germline V gene are SGHAT and FQNNGV. This chain's CDR3 is CASSLTSPYYNEQFF. Written as DNA, the CDR3 is TGTGCCAGCAGCTTAACTAGTCCCTATTACAATGAGCAGTTCTTC.

The chain carries TRBV6-6 and TRBJ2-3; 7 bases line up with TRBD2. The ends lost 6 bases at V and 1 base at J; junction bases unmatched: 10. This CDR3 spans 16 amino acids. In germline, CDR1 is MNHNY, CDR2 SVGAGI (reference sequence). This CDR3 is CASSLLPSGGTDTQYF. CDR3 DNA sequence: TGTGCCAGCAGCCTACTGCCTAGCGGCGGCACAGATACGCAGTATTTT.

V gene TRBV5-1 combines with J gene TRBJ1-3; no definite D call. The ends were cut back, 4 bases at V and 3 bases at J, with 14 bases in the middle. The length of the CDR3 is 15 residues. Germline V gene sequence: CDR1 SGHRS, CDR2 YFSETQ. Here the CDR3 reads CASSAAGDGGNTIYF. For the CDR3, the DNA is TGCGCCAGCAGCGCGGCCGGGGATGGTGGAAACACCATATATTTT.

J is TRBJ1-2 and V is TRBV7-9; D not certain. The CDR3 length is 12 residues. V was trimmed by 1 base and J by 4 bases, leaving 4 bases between them. Germline V gene lookup returns CDR1 SEHNR and CDR2 FQNEAQ (reference sequence). The CDR3 DNA is TGTGCCAGCAGCTTAGTTCCCTATGGCTACACCTTC. Its translation: CASSLVPYGYTF. The whole variable domain, filled in from reference TRBV7-9 and TRBJ1-2, reads DTGVSQNPRHKITKRGQNVTFRCDPISEHNRLYWYRQTLGQGPEFLTYFQNEAQLEKSRLLSDRFSAERPKGSFSTLEIQRTEQGDSAMYLCASSLVPYGYTFGSGTRLTVV.

This chain's CDR3 is CAISLQGLEGYTF. The CDR3 DNA follows: TGTGCCATCAGCCTGCAGGGTTTAGAGGGCTACACCTTC. The chain employs TRBV10-3 and TRBJ1-2; D is possibly TRBD1 (5 bases). There are 13 residues in the CDR3. Germline values: CDR1 ENHRY, CDR2 SYGVKD. V shed 6 bases and J shed 8 bases, with 16 bases lying between them.

This clone was detected a few times. This chain connects TRBV5-1 to TRBJ2-7, with D perhaps matching TRBD1 or TRBD2 (6 bases each). CDR3 length: 13 residues. Germline CDR1 reads SGHRS; CDR2 reads YFSETQ. Trimming stripped 3 bases from V and 7 bases from J, with 14 bases between. The CDR3 protein is CASSSSGAREQYF. DNA for the CDR3: TGCGCCAGCAGCTCTTCGGGGGCGCGGGAGCAGTACTTC. The variable domain in full, completed from reference TRBV5-1 and TRBJ2-7, reads KAGVTQTPRYLIKTRGQQVTLSCSPISGHRSVSWYQQTPGQGLQFLFEYFSETQRNKGNFPGRFSGRQFSNSRSEMNVSTLELGDSALYLCASSSSGAREQYFGPGTRLTVT.

The genes are TRBV6-4 and TRBJ2-4, with D unclear. The CDR3 totals 15 residues. V was clipped by 6 bases and J by 0 bases, with 12 bases between them. Per the germline V gene, CDR1 is MRHNA and CDR2 is SNTAGT. In DNA, the CDR3 is TGTGCCAGCAGGACCCTCAGGCTAGCCAAAAACATTCAGTACTTC. Translated, it gives CASRTLRLAKNIQYF.

V and J are TRBV7-9 and TRBJ1-1, with 8 bases identical to TRBD1. V was pared by 5 bases and J by 4 bases, with 6 bases of the junction left unmatched. The CDR3 extends over 14 amino acids. Per germline, CDR1 SEHNR and CDR2 FQNEAQ (reference sequence). CDR3 residues: CASSRARGPTEAFF. CDR3 DNA sequence: TGTGCCAGCAGCCGAGCCAGGGGGCCCACTGAAGCTTTCTTT.

This rearrangement joins TRBV2 to TRBJ2-5, with unresolved D. The CDR3 length is 14 residues. Trimming removed 11 bases from V and 0 bases from J, with 16 bases in between. Germline CDR1 is SNHLY and CDR2 is FYNNEI. As DNA, the CDR3 is TGTGCCTTGACCGGTCAGGCAGACCAAGAGACCCAGTACTTC. It yields the protein CALTGQADQETQYF. Looking up the rest from reference TRBV2 and TRBJ2-5 gives the full variable domain: EPEVTQTPSHQVTQMGQEVILRCVPISNHLYFYWYRQILGQKVEFLVSFYNNEISEKSEIFDDQFSVERPDGSNFTLKIRSTKLEDSAMYFCALTGQADQETQYFGPGTRLLVL.

The V call is TRBV9, the J call TRBJ2-2; D may match TRBD1 or TRBD2 (5 bases each). Trimming removed 0 bases from V and 4 bases from J, with 13 bases in between. From germline, CDR1 is SGDLS and CDR2 YYNGEE. The CDR3 runs 16 residues. CDR3 nucleotide sequence: TGTGCCAGCAGCGTAGCATGGGGCGGGTCCACCGGGGAGCTGTTTTTT. This sequence encodes CASSVAWGGSTGELFF.

The V gene is TRBV5-1, the J gene TRBJ1-2; 7 bases match TRBD1. Germline V gene sequence: CDR1 SGHRS, CDR2 YFSETQ. This CDR3 spans 15 amino acids. Losses at the gene ends were 0 bases for V and 7 bases for J; bases not matched to a gene: 9. CDR3: CASSLGQGSLGGYTF. CDR3 bases: TGCGCCAGCAGCTTGGGACAGGGTTCGCTCGGTGGCTACACCTTC.

The V gene is TRBV24-1, the J gene TRBJ1-5; tentatively, D is TRBD1 (5 bases). Per germline, CDR1 KGHDR and CDR2 SFDVKD. This CDR3 spans 14 amino acids. Trimming cost V 6 bases and J 3 bases, with 11 bases left between them. The CDR3 bases are TGTGCCACCAGTCCAGACAGCTACAATCAGCCCCAGCATTTT. This sequence encodes CATSPDSYNQPQHF.

This chain uses TRBV7-3 with TRBJ2-1; TRBD1 might be the D (5 bases). The CDR3 has 14 residues. V lost 1 base, J lost 9 bases, and 13 bases lay in between. Germline V gives CDR1 SGHTA, CDR2 FQGTGA. Written as DNA, the CDR3 is TGTGCCAGCAGCTTAAGGGGCCAAAAAAGTGAGCAGTTCTTC. This codes for CASSLRGQKSEQFF. Supplemented by reference TRBV7-3 and TRBJ2-1, the full variable domain reads GAGVSQTPSNKVTEKGKYVELRCDPISGHTALYWYRQSLGQGPEFLIYFQGTGAADDSGLPNDRFFAVRPEGSVSTLKIQRTERGDSAVYLCASSLRGQKSEQFFGPGTRLTVL.

The chain links TRBV6-6 to TRBJ2-1; TRBD2 might be the D (6 bases). The CDR3 length is 15 residues. Germline assignment: CDR1 MNHNY and CDR2 SVGAGI (reference sequence). Between the trimmed V and J ends, which lost 2 bases and 1 base, there was a span of 9 bases. The CDR3 region has the DNA TGTGCCAGCAGTTACCACGGGAGTTCCTACAATGAGCAGTTCTTC. This codes for CASSYHGSSYNEQFF.

CDR3 DNA: TGTGCCAGCAGTTTCACTAGCGGCTCCTACAATGAGCAGTTCTTC. This translates into CASSFTSGSYNEQFF. The rearrangement joins TRBV6-2 or TRBV6-3 to TRBJ2-1; 8 bases are a match to TRBD2. The V gene's germline CDR1 is MNHEY and CDR2 SVGEGT. Trimming at V came to 4 bases and at J to 0 bases, leaving 2 bases not matched to a gene. The CDR3 totals 15 residues.

The chain is built from TRBV7-7 and TRBJ2-5; TRBD2 aligns across 7 bases. The CDR3 runs 14 residues. V dropped 2 bases and J dropped 5; count of bases not matched to a gene: 5. Germline CDR1 SSHAT, CDR2 FNYEAQ (reference sequence). CDR3 loop: CASSLIGEGETQYF. The CDR3 bases are TGTGCCAGCAGCTTAATTGGGGAGGGGGAGACCCAGTACTTC.

The gene calls are TRBV5-1 and TRBJ1-1; D gene ambiguous. This CDR3 spans 15 amino acids. Germline V gives CDR1 SGHRS, CDR2 YFSETQ. Trimming pared 0 bases from V and 2 bases from J, leaving 11 bases between. CDR3 DNA: TGCGCCAGCAGCTTGGTTATCTTGGGCAACACTGAAGCTTTCTTT. This translates into CASSLVILGNTEAFF.

The genes are TRBV14 and TRBJ2-1, with 11 bases lining up with TRBD2. Germline trimming cut 1 base from V and 5 bases from J; bases unmatched to any gene: 4. The germline CDR1 and CDR2 sequences are SGHDN and FVKESK. The CDR3 runs to 16 residues. The CDR3 bases are TGTGCCAGCAGCCAAGGGCCGGGACTAGCGGACAATGAGCAGTTCTTC. Its translation: CASSQGPGLADNEQFF.

This rearrangement joins TRBV5-6 to TRBJ1-1, with D unclear. The V gene's germline CDR1 is SGHDT and CDR2 YYEEEE. V lost 0 bases, J lost 7 bases, and 7 bases lay in between. The CDR3 is 12 residues long. CDR3: CASSLGPIEAFF. In DNA form, the CDR3 reads TGTGCCAGCAGCTTGGGACCTATTGAAGCTTTCTTT.

The chain carries TRBV7-3 and TRBJ2-7, with D unclear. This CDR3 comprises 17 residues. CDR1 SGHTA and CDR2 FQGTGA come from the germline V gene. Trimming removed 9 bases at V and 4 bases at J, with 28 bases between. The DNA for the CDR3 is TGTGCCAGGTGTCCAATGATCTTGATGTGCATCTTGTACGAGCAGTACTTC. Translating it yields CARCPMILMCILYEQYF.